This T cell receptor beta chain was captured by sequencing in a study of glioma-infiltrating T cells. TCR alpha and beta CDR3 regions were amplified from RNA using iRepertoire nested multiplex PCR. Tissue mRNA or PBMC total RNA, roughly 90-400 ng, went into one-step reverse transcription and amplification. TCRdb ran MiXCR on the multiplex PCR reads and lists one entry per CDR3 protein. The sample records roughly 100,000 distinct CDR3 sequences, around 30% being singletons. The CDR3 runs to 15 residues. The germline V gene encodes CDR1 SGHRS and CDR2 YFSETQ. The V end was cut by 3 bases, the J end by 0 bases, with 12 bases between. Overall study results and limits: Tissue-blood divergence was below expectation in non-neoplastic patients, above in gliomas. Only very few CDR3 sequences appeared in both tissue and blood.

This clonotype was observed a handful of times. Its matching antigen is unknown. Sequenced: glioma tissue, nonneoplastic brain tissue, or PBMCs (not recorded which). This rearrangement joins TRBV5-1 to TRBJ1-1; no reliable D call. The TCR sequence derives from a human donor with low-grade glioma or glioblastoma, undergoing nonglioma brain surgery, or in good health (not recorded which). The CDR3: CASSSQLPMNTEAFF. CDR3 in DNA: TGCGCCAGCAGCTCGCAACTACCAATGAACACTGAAGCTTTCTTT.